These 30 T cell receptor beta chains originate from one sample sequenced in a study of blood T cell repertoires in COVID-19. The protocol was immunoSEQ multiplex PCR, while the TCRdb copy is restricted to in-frame clones and leaves out a portion. The data hold fewer than 40,000 clones, with less than 85% observed a single time. The sample consisted of peripheral blood. Receptor source: a man aged 65-85 years with acute or convalescent COVID-19.

This rearrangement joins TRBV28 to TRBJ2-2; D is uncertain. CDR3 size: 13 residues. The V and J ends lost 7 bases and 1 base respectively, with 7 bases between them. Germline values: CDR1 MDHEN, CDR2 SYDVKM. CDR3 region: CASTSVNTGELFF. CDR3 bases: TGTGCCAGCACGTCGGTGAACACCGGGGAGCTGTTTTTT.

Here the CDR3 reads CASSLEPPGAGPSYNEQFF. The DNA for the CDR3 is TGCGCCAGCAGCTTGGAGCCCCCTGGAGCCGGCCCTTCCTACAATGAGCAGTTCTTC. The chain joins TRBV5-1 to TRBJ2-1; D gene uncertain. From germline, CDR1 is SGHRS and CDR2 YFSETQ. V lost 0 bases and J 1 base, leaving 20 bases between the germline ends. CDR3 size: 19 residues.

The V gene is TRBV4-1, the J gene TRBJ2-1; D is possibly TRBD1 (7 bases). This CDR3 region has 15 residues. Germline V gene data show CDR1 as MGHRA and CDR2 as YSYEKL. Trimming cost V 4 bases and J 5 bases, with 15 bases left between them. The CDR3 DNA sequence: TGCGCCAGCAGCCGACAGGGAGGTCGAGACAATGAGCAGTTCTTC. As protein: CASSRQGGRDNEQFF.

This chain uses TRBV7-3 with TRBJ2-1, with TRBD1 matching over 9 bases. The CDR3 consists of 16 residues. Germline CDR1 SGHTA, CDR2 FQGTGA. Unmatched junction bases numbered 9, after V lost 4 bases and J lost 5 bases. The CDR3 DNA reads TGTGCCAGCAGCTACCTGGGACAGGGAGGAAACAATGAGCAGTTCTTC. Protein sequence: CASSYLGQGGNNEQFF.

The rearrangement uses TRBV6-6 and TRBJ2-7, with 8 bases that match TRBD1. The CDR3 totals 15 residues. Trimming cost V 6 bases and J 3 bases; bases outside gene matches: 10. From germline, CDR1 is MNHNY and CDR2 SVGAGI (reference sequence). Written as DNA, the CDR3 is TGTGCCAGCAGGGACTTAGGGACAGGATACTACGAGCAGTACTTC. Translation gives CASRDLGTGYYEQYF.

The chain employs TRBV4-1 and TRBJ2-6, with 10 bases identical to TRBD1. The J segment lost 0 bases and the V segment lost 4 bases, leaving 3 bases of the junction unmatched. CDR1 MGHRA and CDR2 YSYEKL come from the germline V gene. This CDR3 region has 17 residues. The CDR3 coding sequence is TGCGCCAGCAGCCGCGGACAGGGGGGCTCTGGGGCCAACGTCCTGACTTTC. Translation gives CASSRGQGGSGANVLTF.

This clone was detected a few times. CDR3 in DNA: TGTGCCAGCAGTTTCGCACAGCCATACGGTTCACCCCTCCACTTT. Amino acids: CASSFAQPYGSPLHF. The rearrangement joins TRBV2 to TRBJ1-6, with D unclear. The CDR3 sequence is 15 residues long. The germline CDR1 and CDR2 sequences are SNHLY and FYNNEI. The V and J ends lost 5 bases and 9 bases respectively, with 17 bases between them.

The chain combines TRBV19 with TRBJ2-7; D may be TRBD1 (5 bases). The V and J ends lost 3 bases and 3 bases respectively, with 9 bases between them. Per the germline V gene, CDR1 is LNHDA and CDR2 is SQIVND (reference sequence). The CDR3 is made up of 13 amino acids. CDR3 sequence reads: CASSIQGFYEQYF. As DNA, the CDR3 is TGTGCCAGTAGTATTCAGGGATTCTACGAGCAGTACTTC.

This sequence joins TRBV18 and TRBJ1-2, with TRBD1 matching over 8 bases. J lost 2 bases, V lost 6 bases, and 17 bases had no gene match. The CDR3 loop spans 18 amino acids. Germline V CDR1 and CDR2: KGHSH, LQKENI. CDR3 DNA: TGTGCCAGCTCTCAGGGGCAGGGGGCCCGAAGGGCAAACTATGGCTACACCTTC. As protein: CASSQGQGARRANYGYTF.

This chain's CDR3 is CASSREAEAFF. The CDR3 DNA reads TGTGCCAGCAGCCGCGAGGCTGAAGCTTTCTTT. This chain uses TRBV6-6 with TRBJ1-1; no reliable D call. CDR3 length: 11 residues. Trimming pared 6 bases from V and 6 bases from J, leaving 8 bases between. Germline V gene data show CDR1 as MNHNY and CDR2 as SVGAGI (reference sequence).

The chain has TRBV7-8 and TRBJ2-5; 10 positions agree with TRBD2. V shed 1 base and J 3 bases; nucleotides not matched to a gene: 8. Germline CDR1 SGHVS, CDR2 FQNEAQ. The CDR3 sequence is 17 residues long. CDR3 residues: CASSLGQLLAGKETQYF. As DNA, the CDR3 is TGTGCCAGCAGCTTAGGTCAGCTACTAGCGGGAAAAGAGACCCAGTACTTC.

CDR3 bases: TGTGCCAGCAGCCCGGGACAACAAGAGACCCAGTACTTC. As protein: CASSPGQQETQYF. This chain links TRBV11-3 with TRBJ2-5, with TRBD1 as a possible D gene (6 bases). This CDR3 comprises 13 residues. Germline loops: CDR1 SGHNT, CDR2 YENEEA. Trimming shortened V by 5 bases and J by 2 bases, and 9 bases separated the two germline ends.

V and J are TRBV5-1 and TRBJ2-3; TRBD2 is a possible D gene (6 bases). Germline assignment: CDR1 SGHRS and CDR2 YFSETQ. This CDR3 has 15 amino acids. With 5 bases removed from V and 1 base from J, the gap between germline ends came to 14 bases. CDR3 loop: CASRGLSSGTDTQYF. CDR3 nucleotides: TGCGCCAGCAGAGGACTATCCTCTGGCACAGATACGCAGTATTTT.

This chain uses TRBV12-5 with TRBJ2-4; D unresolved. CDR3 length: 13 amino acids. V lost 1 base and J 8 bases, leaving 9 bases between the germline ends. Germline values: CDR1 LGHNT, CDR2 FRNRAP. CDR3 amino acids: CASGLAGQDIQYF. The CDR3 region has the DNA TGTGCTAGTGGTTTGGCAGGCCAGGACATTCAGTACTTC.

The rearrangement uses TRBV27 and TRBJ2-3; D possibly corresponds to TRBD2 (5 bases). Germline-derived CDR1 and CDR2 are MNHEY and SMNVEV (reference sequence). The CDR3 sequence is 15 residues long. V was trimmed by 2 bases and J by 0 bases, leaving 9 bases between them. CDR3 sequence reads: CASSLTGISTDTQYF. The CDR3 DNA reads TGTGCCAGCAGTTTAACGGGAATTAGCACAGATACGCAGTATTTT.

The CDR3 DNA follows: TGTGCCAGCTCAGATAGCGGCAGGAACGAGCAGTACTTC. Residues: CASSDSGRNEQYF. The gene calls are TRBV18 and TRBJ2-7, with D maybe TRBD2 (6 bases). Per germline, CDR1 KGHSH and CDR2 LQKENI. V was trimmed by 5 bases and J by 5 bases, leaving 13 bases between them. CDR3 length equals 13 residues.

The chain links TRBV3-1 (or the pseudogene TRBV3-2) to TRBJ2-2; D is possibly TRBD2 (5 bases). The germline gives CDR1 LGHDT, CDR2 YNNKEL (reference sequence). V was pared by 0 bases and J by 3 bases, with 11 bases between. This CDR3 has 16 amino acids. CDR3 bases: TGTGCCAGCAGCCAAGAGACTAATATGGACACCGGGGAGCTGTTTTTT. Translated, it gives CASSQETNMDTGELFF.

A remark on this clone: At the DNA level, this CDR3 is encoded by other sequences in the same sample as well. This rearrangement joins TRBV6-5 to TRBJ1-2; no clear D. There are 14 residues in the CDR3. The V gene's germline CDR1 is MNHEY and CDR2 SVGAGI. V lost 0 bases to trimming and J lost 4 bases, with 9 bases between them. CDR3 in DNA: TGTGCCAGCAGTTACTCACGGCGGGGCTATGGCTACACCTTC. This sequence encodes CASSYSRRGYGYTF.

The V gene is TRBV9, the J gene TRBJ2-1, with 7 bases lining up with TRBD2. V dropped 2 bases and J dropped 5; count of bases not matched to a gene: 13. CDR1 is SGDLS, CDR2 YYNGEE, per germline. The CDR3 sequence is 17 residues long. The CDR3 loop reads CASSVLAVAGPDNEQFF. CDR3 bases: TGTGCCAGCAGCGTCTTAGCGGTAGCGGGCCCCGACAATGAGCAGTTCTTC. The full variable domain, in which reference TRBV9 and TRBJ2-1 provide the parts outside the CDR3, is DSGVTQTPKHLITATGQRVTLRCSPRSGDLSVYWYQQSLDQGLQFLIQYYNGEERAKGNILERFSAQQFPDLHSELNLSSLELGDSALYFCASSVLAVAGPDNEQFFGPGTRLTVL.

V and J are TRBV5-6 and TRBJ2-5, with D possibly being TRBD1 (5 bases). The CDR3 runs to 11 residues. Trimming left V 3 bases short and J 14 bases short, with 14 bases between. Germline CDR1 SGHDT, CDR2 YYEEEE. The chain's CDR3 is CASSSTGRNYF. CDR3 bases: TGTGCCAGCAGCTCAACAGGTAGAAATTACTTC. The full variable domain, completed using reference TRBV5-6 and TRBJ2-5, is DAGVTQSPTHLIKTRGQQVTLRCSPKSGHDTVSWYQQALGQGPQFIFQYYEEEERQRGNFPDRFSGHQFPNYSSELNVNALLLGDSALYLCASSSTGRNYFGPGTRLLVL.

This chain connects TRBV5-1 to TRBJ2-3; 7 positions match TRBD1. In germline, CDR1 is SGHRS, CDR2 YFSETQ. The CDR3 contains 14 residues. J lost 4 bases, V lost 4 bases, and 6 bases had no gene match. CDR3 bases: TGCGCCAGCAGCCCGAGACAGGGCCCAGATACGCAGTATTTT. Translation gives CASSPRQGPDTQYF.

J is TRBJ2-5 and V is TRBV5-4; D might be TRBD2 (5 bases). This CDR3 region has 13 residues. V gave up 4 bases and J gave up 3 bases, with 10 bases separating them. The germline gives CDR1 SGHNT, CDR2 YYREEE (reference sequence). This CDR3 reads CASSPDWKETQYF. The CDR3 DNA reads as TGTGCCAGCAGCCCGGACTGGAAAGAGACCCAGTACTTC. Combining the CDR3 with reference TRBV5-4 and TRBJ2-5 gives the whole variable domain ETGVTQSPTHLIKTRGQQVTLRCSSQSGHNTVSWYQQALGQGPQFIFQYYREEENGRGNFPPRFSGLQFPNYSSELNVNALELDDSALYLCASSPDWKETQYFGPGTRLLVL.

This chain links TRBV7-3 with TRBJ2-5; 8 bases fit TRBD1. This CDR3 has 13 amino acids. Germline V CDR1 and CDR2: SGHTA, FQGTGA. V dropped 5 bases and J dropped 5; count of bases not matched to a gene: 4. DNA for the CDR3: TGTGCCAGCAGCCCAGGGGGCGCGGAGACCCAGTACTTC. This gives the protein CASSPGGAETQYF. Full variable domain (missing parts from reference TRBV7-3 and TRBJ2-5): GAGVSQTPSNKVTEKGKYVELRCDPISGHTALYWYRQSLGQGPEFLIYFQGTGAADDSGLPNDRFFAVRPEGSVSTLKIQRTERGDSAVYLCASSPGGAETQYFGPGTRLLVL.

J is TRBJ2-3 and V is TRBV14; no clear D gene. CDR1 SGHDN and CDR2 FVKESK come from the germline V gene. This CDR3 contains 16 residues. V was shortened by 3 bases and J by 5 bases, with 18 bases between the two germline ends. The CDR3 DNA reads as TGTGCCAGCAGCCACCTCCTTTACTCGACTGTAGATACGCAGTATTTT. It specifies CASSHLLYSTVDTQYF.

A single count supports this clone. The chain has TRBV24-1 and TRBJ2-2; D is uncertain. Germline lookup yields CDR1 KGHDR and CDR2 SFDVKD. This CDR3 spans 13 amino acids. Trimming cost V 4 bases and J 4 bases, with 6 bases left between them. The CDR3, as DNA: TGTGCCACCAGTGACACATTCACCGGGGAGCTGTTTTTT. This encodes CATSDTFTGELFF.

This chain connects TRBV28 to TRBJ2-2, with D unresolved. This CDR3 is 14 amino acids long. V gave up 2 bases and J gave up 1 base, with 5 bases separating them. Germline loops: CDR1 MDHEN, CDR2 SYDVKM. The CDR3 DNA reads TGTGCCAGCAGTTTAAATATGAACACCGGGGAGCTGTTTTTT. Translating it yields CASSLNMNTGELFF.

This chain joins TRBV18 and TRBJ2-3; no clear D gene. The CDR3 has 13 residues. Trimming removed 3 bases at V and 4 bases at J, with 8 bases between. Germline CDR1 is KGHSH and CDR2 is LQKENI. CDR3 nucleotides: TGTGCCAGCTCACCCCGCGGTTCAGATACGCAGTATTTT. It translates to CASSPRGSDTQYF.

J is TRBJ1-1 and V is TRBV11-2, with 7 bases identical to TRBD1. The CDR3 has 14 amino acids. Germline loops: CDR1 SGHAT, CDR2 FQNNGV. V was clipped by 5 bases and J by 3 bases; unmatched bases: 6. DNA for the CDR3: TGTGCCAGCAGCCGGGGACAGCTGCACACTGAAGCTTTCTTT. Its translation: CASSRGQLHTEAFF.

On this clone: Sequence at one end of the junction differs from germline and may be a read error. The rearrangement links TRBV7-7 to TRBJ2-7, with D possibly TRBD1 on 6 matching bases. Germline-derived CDR1 and CDR2 are SSHAT and FNYEAQ (reference sequence). The CDR3 covers 14 residues. This CDR3 reads CASSLGAFDYEQYF. In nucleotides, the CDR3 is TGTGCTAGCAGCTTGGGGGCATTTGACTACGAGCAGTACTTC.

This chain uses TRBV7-3 with TRBJ2-1; D is undetermined. The germline V gene has CDR1 SGHTA and CDR2 FQGTGA. V gave up 1 base and J gave up 0 bases, with 7 bases separating them. The CDR3 spans 15 residues. DNA of the CDR3: TGTGCCAGCAGCTTAAACACCAACTCCTACAATGAGCAGTTCTTC. Its translation is CASSLNTNSYNEQFF. Filled out from reference TRBV7-3 and TRBJ2-1, the complete variable domain reads GAGVSQTPSNKVTEKGKYVELRCDPISGHTALYWYRQSLGQGPEFLIYFQGTGAADDSGLPNDRFFAVRPEGSVSTLKIQRTERGDSAVYLCASSLNTNSYNEQFFGPGTRLTVL.